Listed below are T cell receptor beta chains from one sample, sequenced in a study of spatial heterogeneity in lung cancer. MiXCR was run by TCRdb on the 5' RACE reads, yielding one entry per CDR3 protein. The sample has approximately 92,000 distinct CDR3 sequences, 12% seen once. The sequences come from PBMCs, collected at surgery. All receptors come from a male donor with early-stage non-small cell lung cancer. Both conserved end residues are part of each CDR3. Fields, in order: D gene, V gene, J gene, CDR3 length, clone size, CDR3 protein, CDR3 DNA. A D gene is named only where the DNA matches it firmly. Size tells how often a clone was seen (once, few, many) or the class of an expanded clone, and some rows leave it out.

TRBD1	TRBV7-2	TRBJ2-2	17	.	CASRQSGGRRNTGELFF	TGTGCCAGCAGGCAATCAGGGGGACGCCGTAACACCGGGGAGCTGTTTTTT
TRBD2	TRBV20-1	TRBJ2-7	14	.	CSASPGGRSYEQYF	TGCAGTGCTAGTCCGGGCGGGAGGTCCTACGAGCAGTACTTC
TRBD2	TRBV4-3	TRBJ2-3	18	few	CASSQDQVRGGTPDTQYF	TGCGCCAGCAGCCAAGATCAGGTCCGGGGGGGCACCCCAGATACGCAGTATTTT
.	TRBV7-2	TRBJ2-3	13	.	CASSLQGKWGRYF	TGTGCCAGCAGCTTACAGGGTAAATGGGGGCGTTATTTT
TRBD2	TRBV6-2/TRBV6-3	TRBJ2-7	17	few	CASSYATSGRARYEQYF	TGTGCCAGCAGTTACGCGACTAGCGGGAGGGCCCGGTACGAGCAGTACTTC
.	TRBV10-3	TRBJ2-5	14	few	CAISELGGQETQYF	TGTGCCATCAGTGAGTTAGGGGGGCAAGAGACCCAGTACTTC
TRBD2	TRBV3-1	TRBJ2-3	16	.	CASSQASGGRTDTQYF	TGTGCCAGCAGCCAAGCTAGCGGGGGGCGCACAGATACGCAGTATTTT
TRBD1	TRBV18	TRBJ2-7	15	.	CASSPSTGDPYEQYF	TGTGCCAGCTCACCCTCTACAGGGGACCCCTACGAGCAGTACTTC
.	TRBV7-2	TRBJ1-2	14	few	CASSQPTGRDGYTF	TGTGCCAGCAGCCAACCCACCGGCAGGGATGGCTACACCTTC
TRBD1	TRBV7-2	TRBJ1-4	14	.	CASSRDRGTEKLFF	TGTGCCAGCAGCCGGGACAGGGGAACTGAAAAACTGTTTTTT
.	TRBV3-1	TRBJ1-2	14	.	CASSQVQVTYGYTF	TGTGCCAGCAGCCAAGTGCAGGTTACCTATGGCTACACCTTC
TRBD1	TRBV14	TRBJ2-2	15	many	CASSQGDRFTGELFF	TGTGCCAGCAGCCAAGGGGACAGGTTCACCGGGGAGCTGTTTTTT
.	TRBV5-1	TRBJ2-3	15	many	CASSLLGYGTDTQYF	TGCGCCAGCAGCTTGCTGGGTTACGGCACAGATACGCAGTATTTT
.	TRBV20-1	TRBJ2-5	13	.	CSATGPGEETQYF	TGCAGTGCTACCGGACCCGGCGAGGAGACCCAGTACTTC
TRBD1	TRBV29-1	TRBJ2-7	12	few	CSARDSSYEQYF	TGCAGCGCTCGGGACAGCTCCTACGAGCAGTACTTC
.	TRBV6-2/TRBV6-3	TRBJ2-1	12	many	CASTPTGNEQFF	TGTGCCAGCACCCCAACCGGGAATGAGCAGTTCTTC
.	TRBV4-3	TRBJ2-5	18	few	CASSQDLPRGDAMETQYF	TGCGCCAGCAGCCAAGATTTGCCTAGGGGGGACGCGATGGAGACCCAGTACTTC
TRBD1	TRBV2	TRBJ2-3	14	few	CASIFDRATDTQYF	TGTGCCAGCATTTTCGACAGGGCCACAGATACGCAGTATTTT
.	TRBV5-1	TRBJ2-3	16	.	CASSFLPGRSTDTQYF	TGCGCCAGCAGTTTCCTTCCGGGACGGAGCACAGATACGCAGTATTTT
.	TRBV24-1	TRBJ2-3	17	.	CATSDPLTTGGTDTQYF	TGTGCCACCAGTGATCCCTTGACAACAGGAGGCACAGATACGCAGTATTTT
TRBD1	TRBV2	TRBJ1-1	17	.	CASSARDRGSVETEAFF	TGTGCCAGCAGTGCCCGGGACAGGGGCTCGGTAGAGACTGAAGCTTTCTTT
TRBD1	TRBV4-3	TRBJ1-2	13	many	CASGTGGVGGYTF	TGCGCCAGCGGAACAGGGGGCGTTGGTGGCTACACCTTC
.	TRBV7-8	TRBJ2-7	15	few	CASSLGRGLPSEQYF	TGTGCCAGCAGCTTAGGCCGCGGACTTCCTTCCGAGCAGTACTTC
.	TRBV28	TRBJ2-7	13	many	CASGLDRHYEQYF	TGTGCCAGCGGACTCGACAGACACTACGAGCAGTACTTC
.	TRBV2	TRBJ1-6	16	once	CASGQVAGARNSPLHF	TGTGCCAGCGGCCAGGTAGCAGGGGCCCGTAATTCACCCCTCCACTTT
.	TRBV3-1	TRBJ2-2	13	.	CASSQGGLGELFF	TGTGCCAGCAGCCAGGGGGGCCTCGGGGAGCTGTTTTTT
TRBD1	TRBV6-1	TRBJ2-7	15	many	CASDVGDSPSYEQYF	TGTGCCAGCGACGTGGGGGACAGCCCCTCCTACGAGCAGTACTTC
TRBD2	TRBV24-1	TRBJ2-3	16	few	CATSDPLRGGGDTQYF	TGTGCCACCAGTGACCCTTTGCGGGGGGGAGGAGATACGCAGTATTTT
.	TRBV5-1	TRBJ2-5	13	many	CASKNREAETQYF	TGCGCCAGCAAGAACAGGGAAGCAGAGACCCAGTACTTC
TRBD1	TRBV7-9	TRBJ2-5	15	many	CASSLVTGNTETQYF	TGTGCCAGCAGCTTGGTGACAGGGAACACAGAGACCCAGTACTTC
TRBD2	TRBV4-3	TRBJ2-5	19	few	CASSQDMASGRADQETQYF	TGCGCCAGCAGCCAAGATATGGCTAGCGGGAGGGCCGACCAAGAGACCCAGTACTTC
TRBD2	TRBV7-8	TRBJ2-2	17	few	CASSLAQASGGTGELFF	TGTGCCAGCAGCTTAGCGCAGGCTAGCGGCGGCACCGGGGAGCTGTTTTTT
.	TRBV6-2/TRBV6-3	TRBJ2-1	13	few	CASSWGSYNEQFF	TGTGCCAGCAGTTGGGGCAGTTACAATGAGCAGTTCTTC
.	TRBV28	TRBJ2-7	12	many	CASRALLGEQYF	TGTGCCAGCCGCGCCCTTTTGGGAGAGCAGTACTTC
TRBD1	TRBV15	TRBJ2-5	16	many	CATSSGTGDRVETQYF	TGTGCCACCAGCAGCGGGACAGGTGACAGGGTAGAGACCCAGTACTTC
.	TRBV7-2	TRBJ2-5	11	many	CASSLTETQYF	TGTGCCAGCAGTTTAACAGAGACCCAGTACTTC
.	TRBV6-4	TRBJ2-3	15	.	CASKANRGQADTQYF	TGTGCCAGCAAAGCAAACCGGGGACAAGCAGATACGCAGTATTTT
.	TRBV10-2	TRBJ2-1	18	.	CASSEPLSPQGAYNEQFF	TGCGCCAGCAGTGAGCCCTTGTCGCCCCAGGGAGCCTACAATGAGCAGTTCTTC
.	TRBV29-1	TRBJ2-5	15	many	CSVGDVGNEDWTQYF	TGCAGCGTTGGAGACGTGGGCAATGAAGATTGGACCCAGTACTTC
TRBD1	TRBV7-9	TRBJ2-5	15	.	CASSFSGTGVETQYF	TGTGCCAGCAGCTTCTCCGGGACAGGGGTAGAGACCCAGTACTTC
TRBD1	TRBV7-8	TRBJ1-5	16	few	CASSFGTGGIGQPQHF	TGTGCCAGCAGCTTCGGGACAGGGGGGATCGGTCAGCCCCAGCATTTT
.	TRBV7-9	TRBJ1-1	12	many	CASSAIMSRAFF	TGTGCCAGCAGCGCCATCATGAGCCGAGCTTTCTTT
.	TRBV18	TRBJ2-4	12	.	CASSPQYEYLHF	TGTGCCAGCTCACCACAATACGAGTACTTACACTTC
.	TRBV4-2	TRBJ2-7	16	few	CASSQDRVSSSYEQYF	TGTGCCAGCAGCCAAGATCGCGTCAGTAGCTCCTACGAGCAGTACTTC
.	TRBV7-2	TRBJ1-5	14	few	CASSIPGRNQPQHF	TGTGCCAGCAGCATACCGGGCCGCAATCAGCCCCAGCATTTT
.	TRBV6-2/TRBV6-3	TRBJ1-1	14	few	CASSYLPGSTEAFF	TGTGCCAGCAGTTACCTCCCCGGGAGCACTGAAGCTTTCTTT
.	TRBV7-2	TRBJ2-7	15	few	CASSLVDGSSYEQYF	TGTGCCAGCAGCTTAGTTGACGGGAGCTCCTACGAGCAGTACTTC
TRBD1	TRBV5-1	TRBJ2-5	15	.	CASSFGGTGGETQYF	TGCGCCAGCAGCTTTGGCGGGACAGGGGGAGAGACCCAGTACTTC
TRBD1	TRBV25-1	TRBJ1-1	14	.	CASSVTGRDTEAFF	TGTGCCAGCAGTGTGACAGGGCGGGACACTGAAGCTTTCTTT
TRBD1	TRBV4-3	TRBJ2-1	15	.	CASSQSGQGHNEQFF	TGCGCCAGCAGCCAGTCGGGACAGGGACACAATGAGCAGTTCTTC
.	TRBV9	TRBJ2-5	15	many	CASSVGSRGRETQYF	TGTGCCAGCAGCGTAGGATCCAGGGGGAGGGAGACCCAGTACTTC
.	TRBV28	TRBJ2-7	13	many	CASSSGTLYEQYF	TGTGCCAGCAGTTCAGGGACCTTATACGAGCAGTACTTC
TRBD2	TRBV19	TRBJ2-1	12	few	CAASGAYNEQFF	TGTGCCGCAAGCGGGGCCTACAATGAGCAGTTCTTC